The 28 T cell receptor beta chains in this list originate from one sample, sequenced in a study of CD8+CD57+ T cells in acquired aplastic anemia (dated by TCRdb to 2017 to 2018). Reads for this sample came from an Illumina HiSeq 2000. TCR beta VDJ combination and CDR3 sequence profiling used genomic DNA as the template. The public reads were run again by TCRdb, first through fastp at Q25 and then through MiXCR, and only productive beta chains were kept. Rows merge per CDR3 protein into single entries with the most common DNA and genes. Recorded for this sample are around 290,000 distinct CDR3 sequences; 56% of them occurred a single time. The top ten clonotypes cover around 1.3% of the sample. The patients picked for sequencing were ones in whom flow cytometry had shown an expansion of CD8+CD57+ cells. Sample: sorted CD4+, CD8+, or CD8+CD57+ T cells (not recorded which) from PBMCs. All receptors derive from a human donor with aplastic anemia.

This clonotype was picked up a small number of times. This chain connects TRBV29-1 to TRBJ2-7; tentative D call: TRBD1 (5 bases). Trimming took off 0 bases at V and 0 bases at J, with 9 bases between the two ends. Germline-derived CDR1 and CDR2 are SQVTM and ANQGSEA. The CDR3 length is 14 residues. The CDR3 coding sequence is TGCAGCGTTGAAGATACACAGGCCTCCTACGAGCAGTACTTC. Amino acid sequence: CSVEDTQASYEQYF.

This chain links TRBV10-3 with TRBJ2-6, with 7 bases matching TRBD1. With V trimmed by 6 bases and J by 1 base, 6 bases remained unmatched. Germline CDR1 reads ENHRY; CDR2 reads SYGVKD. The CDR3 consists of 16 residues. The DNA of the CDR3 is TGTGCCATCAGCCGGGACAGATTTTCTGGGGCCAACGTCCTGACTTTC. Translated: CAISRDRFSGANVLTF.

This clonotype was seen at least ten times. The chain is built from TRBV3-1 and TRBJ2-1; 8 bases match TRBD2. This CDR3 region has 14 residues. V gave up 0 bases and J gave up 12 bases; unmatched junction bases: 7. Germline CDR1 is LGHDT and CDR2 is YNNKEL (reference sequence). CDR3 bases: TGTGCCAGCAGCCAAGAAGTTGCGGGAGGAAGGCAGTTCTTC. Translating gives CASSQEVAGGRQFF.

This clonotype was detected ten times or more. The chain recombines TRBV3-1 with TRBJ2-7; no clear D gene. The CDR3 spans 14 residues. The V end lost 0 bases, the J end lost 1 base, and 7 bases lay between the germline ends. Germline CDR1 reads LGHDT; CDR2 reads YNNKEL (reference sequence). DNA for the CDR3: TGTGCCAGCAGCCAAGAGGCTGTATCCTACGAGCAGTACTTC. Its translation: CASSQEAVSYEQYF.

This rearrangement joins TRBV20-1 to TRBJ2-2; D possibly matches TRBD1 or TRBD2 (5 bases each). V was pared by 3 bases and J by 1 base, with 6 bases between. This CDR3 region has 13 residues. The germline V gene has CDR1 DFQATT and CDR2 SNEGSKA (reference sequence). The CDR3 DNA is TGCAGTGCTAGGGGGGTGAACACCGGGGAGCTGTTTTTT. Its translation is CSARGVNTGELFF.

Many counts were recorded for this clonotype. CDR3 sequence: CASSPAGDGLYGYTF. The DNA for the CDR3 is TGTGCCAGTAGCCCCGCCGGGGACGGTCTCTATGGCTACACCTTC. The gene calls are TRBV19 and TRBJ1-2; D might be TRBD1 (5 bases). CDR3 length equals 15 residues. Germline lookup yields CDR1 LNHDA and CDR2 SQIVND (reference sequence). Trimming took off 6 bases at V and 4 bases at J, with 18 bases between the two ends. The full variable domain, completed using reference TRBV19 and TRBJ1-2, is DGGITQSPKYLFRKEGQNVTLSCEQNLNHDAMYWYRQDPGQGLRLIYYSQIVNDFQKGDIAEGYSVSREKKESFPLTVTSAQKNPTAFYLCASSPAGDGLYGYTFGSGTRLTVV.

This clonotype was recorded a few times. The chain joins TRBV14 to TRBJ2-7, with 7 bases fitting TRBD1. This CDR3 spans 14 amino acids. From germline, CDR1 is SGHDN and CDR2 FVKESK. The ends lost 4 bases at V and 1 base at J; junction bases unmatched: 4. The DNA for the CDR3 is TGTGCCAGCAGCCCCTGGACAGGATCCTACGAGCAGTACTTC. The encoded protein is CASSPWTGSYEQYF.

Many counts were recorded for this clonotype. The chain employs TRBV25-1 and TRBJ2-6, with D possibly TRBD1 on 5 matching bases. The germline gives CDR1 MGHDK, CDR2 SYGVNS. The length of the CDR3 is 17 residues. The ends were cut back, 1 base at V and 0 bases at J, with 10 bases in the middle. CDR3 DNA sequence: TGTGCCAGCAGTGAATGGGGCAGGCCCTCTGGGGCCAACGTCCTGACTTTC. Protein product: CASSEWGRPSGANVLTF.

This clonotype has ten or more counts. The chain joins TRBV20-1 to TRBJ2-1; TRBD2 aligns across 7 bases. Unmatched junction bases numbered 8, after V lost 0 bases and J lost 6 bases. The CDR3 loop spans 15 amino acids. The germline CDR1 and CDR2 sequences are DFQATT and SNEGSKA (reference sequence). The CDR3 DNA reads as TGCAGTGCTAGAGATCAGACGGGAGGTCGCAATGAGCAGTTCTTC. It specifies CSARDQTGGRNEQFF.

This clonotype was seen many times. This chain links TRBV20-1 with TRBJ1-1; no reliable D call. The CDR3 totals 15 residues. Deletions cut 2 bases from V and 1 base from J, with 14 bases between. The germline V gene encodes CDR1 DFQATT and CDR2 SNEGSKA (reference sequence). The CDR3 here is CSARTHGVGNTEAFF. As DNA, the CDR3 is TGCAGTGCTAGAACCCACGGGGTGGGGAACACTGAAGCTTTCTTT.

The rearrangement uses TRBV9 and TRBJ2-7; maybe TRBD2 (6 bases). V lost 0 bases and J 0 bases, leaving 10 bases between the germline ends. CDR1 is SGDLS and CDR2 is YYNGEE in the germline V gene. This CDR3 comprises 15 residues. The CDR3 region has the DNA TGTGCCAGCAGCGTAGAGGGAGGATTCTCCTACGAGCAGTACTTC. Translation: CASSVEGGFSYEQYF.

This clonotype was observed at least ten times. The genes are TRBV5-8 and TRBJ2-3, with unresolved D. The ends were cut back, 4 bases at V and 4 bases at J, with 16 bases in the middle. Germline V gene data show CDR1 as SGHTS and CDR2 as YDEGEE. CDR3 length equals 15 residues. The CDR3: CASSLAVPGADTQYF. CDR3 coding DNA: TGTGCCAGCAGCCTGGCCGTGCCTGGGGCAGATACGCAGTATTTT.

This clonotype was counted many times. Relative to the germline gene, one junction end is altered; a read error may explain this. This chain uses TRBV6-1 with TRBJ1-1; D unclear. Per the germline V gene, CDR1 is MNHNS and CDR2 is SASEGT. CDR3 length: 13 amino acids. Here the CDR3 DNA reads TGTGCCAGCAGTGAAGGGTATTTACCAACGAGGATCTTT. This encodes CASSEGYLPTRIF.

This sequence joins TRBV2 and TRBJ2-5; 15 positions agree with TRBD2. V shed 6 bases and J 1 base; nucleotides not matched to a gene: 9. The CDR3 sequence is 18 residues long. From germline, CDR1 is SNHLY and CDR2 FYNNEI. The CDR3 here is CASRIGLAGGASQETQYF. The CDR3 nucleotides are TGTGCCAGCAGAATCGGACTAGCGGGGGGGGCATCCCAAGAGACCCAGTACTTC.

This clonotype was detected ten times or more. The chain employs TRBV6-6 and TRBJ2-7; 13 bases match TRBD2. This CDR3 comprises 15 residues. After removal of 5 bases from V and 4 bases from J, the junction contained 5 bases not matched to a gene. CDR1 is MNHNY and CDR2 is SVGAGI in the germline V gene (reference sequence). CDR3 sequence (DNA): TGTGCCAGCAGTGATCGGACTAGCGGGAGTTACGAGCAGTACTTC. Encoded protein: CASSDRTSGSYEQYF.

The chain joins TRBV20-1 to TRBJ2-7; TRBD2 aligns across 9 bases. The germline gives CDR1 DFQATT, CDR2 SNEGSKA (reference sequence). This CDR3 is built from 16 residues. The trim removed 2 bases at V and 1 base at J, leaving 9 bases unmatched. For the CDR3, the DNA is TGCAGTGCTAGACCGTCTGTAGCGGGAGAATCCTACGAGCAGTACTTC. Its protein product is CSARPSVAGESYEQYF.

Comments on this clonotype: Sequence at one end of the junction differs from germline and may be a read error. V and J are TRBV6-5 and TRBJ2-1, with a tentative D call TRBD2 (6 bases). Germline CDR1 reads MNHEY; CDR2 reads SVGAGI. The CDR3 covers 13 residues. The CDR3 nucleotides read TGCGCCAGCAGTTGGGCGGGGACGAGTGAGCAGTTCTTC. It codes for CASSWAGTSEQFF.

Concerning this clonotype: The conserved final phenylalanine or tryptophan is absent from the CDR3, which likely points to a read error. This sequence joins TRBV29-1 and TRBJ2-1, with TRBD1 as a possible D gene (6 bases). The ends were cut back, 3 bases at V and 6 bases at J, with 15 bases in the middle. The CDR3 consists of 14 residues. Germline loops: CDR1 SQVTM, CDR2 ANQGSEA. As DNA, the CDR3 is TGCAGCGTTGACCCTAGGGGGTTCGGCAATGAGCAGTTCTCC. Protein product: CSVDPRGFGNEQFS.

The gene calls are TRBV7-9 and TRBJ2-7, with 11 nucleotides matching TRBD2. CDR3 size: 15 residues. Germline loops: CDR1 SEHNR, CDR2 FQNEAQ (reference sequence). V was pared by 5 bases and J by 2 bases, with 5 bases of the junction left unmatched. The CDR3 region is CASSPGLAVTYEQYF. The CDR3 nucleotides are TGTGCCAGCAGCCCGGGACTAGCGGTGACCTACGAGCAGTACTTC.

The V and J genes are TRBV12-5 and TRBJ1-4, with unresolved D. The CDR3 covers 15 residues. Trimming removed 4 bases from V and 8 bases from J, with 17 bases in between. Germline lookup yields CDR1 LGHNT and CDR2 FRNRAP. CDR3 region: CASGSDSSSVEKLFF. Written as DNA, the CDR3 is TGTGCTAGTGGTTCGGATTCTTCGTCCGTCGAAAAACTGTTTTTT.

This clonotype occurred many times. The chain carries TRBV20-1 and TRBJ2-7; no definite D call. This CDR3 contains 14 residues. Germline V gives CDR1 DFQATT, CDR2 SNEGSKA (reference sequence). V dropped 3 bases and J dropped 2 bases, with 14 bases sitting between them. CDR3 in amino acids: CSASLAGFAYEQYF. CDR3 nucleotide sequence: TGCAGTGCTAGTTTAGCTGGGTTTGCCTACGAGCAGTACTTC.

The V and J genes are TRBV20-1 and TRBJ2-5; no clear D gene. The J call is in doubt because the DNA end fits TRBJ2-1 better. CDR1 and CDR2 (germline): DFQATT, SNEGSKA (reference sequence). This CDR3 is built from 11 residues. Here the CDR3 DNA reads TGCAGTGGTTTACTTCGGAATGAGCAGTTCTTC. Protein: CSGLLRNEQFF.

For this clonotype: An end of the junction differs from the germline gene, which may be a read error. The chain joins TRBV29-1 to TRBJ1-1; D call uncertain. The CDR3 extends over 10 amino acids. Germline values: CDR1 SQVTM, CDR2 ANQGSEA. CDR3 DNA: TGCAGCGTTGAGTTTTTGGACGGTATCTTC. Translation gives CSVEFLDGIF.

This clonotype appeared many times. The CDR3 region is CASSKQGSHGYTF. CDR3 nucleotides: TGTGCCAGCAGCAAACAGGGATCCCATGGCTACACCTTC. The chain employs TRBV7-2 and TRBJ1-2, with D maybe TRBD1 (6 bases). The V end lost 5 bases, the J end lost 6 bases, and 13 bases lay between the germline ends. CDR1 and CDR2 from the germline V gene are SGHTA and FQGNSA. This CDR3 comprises 13 residues.

This chain uses TRBV10-3 with TRBJ2-2; 7 bases are a match to TRBD2. V trimming: 2 bases; J trimming: 0 bases; junction bases outside the gene matches: 9. Germline CDR1 and CDR2: ENHRY and SYGVKD. This CDR3 has 18 residues. CDR3: CAISEPSGLSTNTGELFF. In nucleotides, the CDR3 is TGTGCCATCAGTGAGCCTTCGGGACTATCTACGAACACCGGGGAGCTGTTTTTT.

The gene calls are TRBV5-1 and TRBJ2-6; D remains ambiguous. Germline CDR1 SGHRS, CDR2 YFSETQ. This CDR3 contains 24 residues. The ends were cut back, 0 bases at V and 1 base at J, with 32 bases in the middle. Here the CDR3 reads CASSLGASINPPNSVPSGANVLTF. In nucleotides, the CDR3 is TGCGCCAGCAGCTTGGGGGCCTCTATAAATCCTCCTAACAGTGTCCCTTCTGGGGCCAACGTCCTGACTTTC.

The chain carries TRBV15 and TRBJ2-6, with 8 bases fitting TRBD1. The V segment lost 7 bases and the J segment 1 base; nucleotides outside the gene matches: 6. The CDR3 sequence is 16 residues long. From germline, CDR1 is LNHNV and CDR2 YYDKDF (reference sequence). The CDR3: CATKGTGLSGANVLTF. For the CDR3, the DNA is TGTGCCACCAAGGGGACAGGTTTATCTGGGGCCAACGTCCTGACTTTC. The whole variable domain, remainder taken from reference TRBV15 and TRBJ2-6, is DAMVIQNPRYQVTQFGKPVTLSCSQTLNHNVMYWYQQKSSQAPKLLFHYYDKDFNNEADTPDNFQSRRPNTSFCFLDIRSPGLGDTAMYLCATKGTGLSGANVLTFGAGSRLTVL.

The chain carries TRBV5-1 and TRBJ2-1; TRBD1 aligns across 9 bases. The CDR3 loop spans 15 amino acids. In germline, CDR1 is SGHRS, CDR2 YFSETQ. After removal of 4 bases from V and 4 bases from J, the junction contained 6 bases not matched to a gene. The CDR3 DNA sequence: TGCGCCAGCAGCCCGGGACAGGGAGCTTACAATGAGCAGTTCTTC. Amino acid sequence: CASSPGQGAYNEQFF.